This T cell receptor beta chain came from a study of blood T cell repertoires in COVID-19 (dated by TCRdb to about 2020). In terms of the full investigation: Samples covering the acute and convalescent phases of COVID-19 were provided by collaborators in the United States, Italy and Spain. Deeply sampled blood TCRbeta repertoires from subjects exposed to, actively infected with, or recovered from COVID-19 were included in the dataset. The material from the prospective study consisted of cDNA or gDNA derived from T cells, B-cell-depleted T cells, or PBMCs. Sample metadata almost always included a de-identified subject ID, COVID-19 status, age in years and sex. A freely available public database, intended as a resource for researchers studying the immune response to SARS-CoV-2, is where the repertoires were released. Samples came from the ongoing ImmuneRACE study (first 160 participants) plus 1,254 subjects from 6 global collaborators. HLA class I and class II types, where available, came from metadata supplied by the sample provider rather than from assay-based typing.

The immunoSEQ Assay, a bias-controlled multiplex PCR, was used to amplify TCRbeta CDR3 regions from genomic DNA. The authors' pipeline ran thus. The number of nucleated cells in each sample was estimated by amplification of reference gene primers within the assay. To quantify the absolute abundance of each unique TCRbeta CDR3 rearrangement, sequence reads were collapsed and filtered. For each sample, productive Simpson clonality was calculated by taking the square root of Simpson's diversity index across productive rearrangements. This is the immuneACCESS table as TCRdb keeps it, with only in-frame sequences that have V and J called. A part of the clones is gone; compared with another copy, unresolved V genes explain less than half, and the rest is unexplained. Clone size and V and J calls were adopted from that table, with D and trimming inferred from the DNA. The table for this sample lists approximately 50,000 clones; 82% of them were counted only once. The ten top clones hold about 9.9% of the sample.

What the authors observed across the whole study: The quantity of clinical and demographic metadata differed by source and by participant and was supplied without curation.

In Seattle, one collaborating source enrolled patients while the infection was active and tracked those patients longitudinally over the course of disease. The collaborating institutions used their own protocols to collect whole blood in K2EDTA tubes. For TCRbeta analysis, collaborators shipped samples in one of three forms: frozen whole blood, isolated PBMCs, or DNA extracted from either of those sample types. V gives up 1 base and J gives up 6 bases, and the segment between their germline ends measures 13 bases. The germline V gene specifies SGHTA as CDR1 and FQGNSA as CDR2. The cysteine opens and the phenylalanine closes a CDR3 of 14 amino acids. CDR3 DNA is the only sequence kept; it has 42 bases, read in frame from the first base. For this clone: What antigen it recognizes has not been identified. The record has no base qualities; no much larger clone is one base away.

The TCR comes from an elderly man with COVID-19, enrolled during active disease. Input material: peripheral blood. Rearrangement joined TRBV7-2 to TRBJ2-7; the D gene assignment is ambiguous. The DNA is TGTGCCAGCAGCTTAGACGGGTATCCTCGCGAGCAGTACTTC. It specifies CASSLDGYPREQYF.